This TCR beta chain appears in the sequencing data of a study of cytomegalovirus exposure and HLA in healthy donors. Study outcomes and limitations: There were a few CMV-associated chains whose specificity for CMV antigens was confirmed in vitro. TCR beta sequences numbering about 17,000 were associated with HLA alleles at 0.05 false discovery rate in a later analysis. Highly shared variants forming one cluster were likely a sequencing artifact.

All the people who gave samples were healthy bone marrow donors. Primers included in the PCR were 60 Vbeta and 13 Jbeta primers. Measured with immunoSEQ multiplex PCR; TCRdb has only the in-frame clones, and not every one. The sample holds roughly 200,000 clones. Worth noting for this clone: Its antigen is not identified.

Sequenced material: PBMCs. The sequence was obtained from a girl aged 2 to 9 in good health and CMV-seropositive.

The CDR3 is CASSQTGSSFDEQYF. The CDR3 nucleotides are TGTGCCAGCAGTCAGACAGGGAGTTCTTTCGACGAGCAGTACTTC. The chain recombines TRBV27 with TRBJ2-5, with 7 bases aligning to TRBD1. The J call is uncertain, as TRBJ2-7 better fits the DNA end. The CDR3 runs 15 residues. Germline assignment: CDR1 MNHEY and CDR2 SMNVEV (reference sequence).